The 31 T cell receptor beta chains below all came from one sample that was sequenced in a study of response to subunit inactivated influenza vaccine. MiXCR was run by TCRdb on the RT-PCR reads, yielding one entry per CDR3 protein. Among 630,000 or so distinct CDR3 sequences listed, 15% to 19% were seen once. The sample consisted of PBMCs from blood, taken roughly 12 days after vaccination. These receptor sequences come from a man aged 50 to 59 who received an inactivated influenza vaccine.

The genes are TRBV7-2 and TRBJ2-2, with D perhaps TRBD1 (6 bases). Trimming took off 6 bases at V and 2 bases at J, with 10 bases between the two ends. In germline, CDR1 is SGHTA, CDR2 FQGNSA. The CDR3 consists of 14 residues. This CDR3 is CASRRQANTGELFF. The CDR3 DNA sequence: TGTGCCAGCAGGCGACAGGCCAACACCGGGGAGCTGTTTTTT.

This clonotype was counted a few times. Relative to the germline gene, one junction end is altered; a read error may explain this. The V call is TRBV7-7, the J call TRBJ2-3, with D unresolved. The CDR3 sequence is 14 residues long. Germline loops: CDR1 SSHAT, CDR2 FNYEAQ (reference sequence). The CDR3 bases are TGTGCTAGCAGCTTAAAAACAGGCACAGATACGCAGTATTTT. Amino acids: CASSLKTGTDTQYF.

This clonotype was counted between two and nine times. The chain couples TRBV12-3 or TRBV12-4 to TRBJ1-1; D ambiguous. V was cut by 0 bases and J by 6 bases, with 11 bases left in between. The CDR3 runs to 14 residues. As DNA, the CDR3 is TGTGCCAGCAGTTTAGCCGAGGGATGGGCTGAAGCTTTCTTT. Its protein is CASSLAEGWAEAFF.

The chain combines TRBV28 with TRBJ1-2; 7 nucleotides align to TRBD1. The V segment lost 8 bases and the J segment 2 bases; nucleotides outside the gene matches: 5. The CDR3 has 13 amino acids. Germline loops: CDR1 MDHEN, CDR2 SYDVKM. DNA of the CDR3: TGTGCCAGCGTCCCAGGGGGAAACTATGGCTACACCTTC. This encodes CASVPGGNYGYTF.

This clonotype was counted ten times or more. The chain combines TRBV12-3 or TRBV12-4 with TRBJ2-3; 9 bases agree with TRBD2. There are 14 residues in the CDR3. The trim removed 6 bases at V and 5 bases at J, leaving 6 bases unmatched. The DNA of the CDR3 is TGTGCCAGCAGACTGCGGGGGGGGCAAGATACGCAGTATTTT. Protein sequence: CASRLRGGQDTQYF.

The rearrangement joins TRBV12-3 or TRBV12-4 to TRBJ1-1; D not certain. V lost 6 bases and J lost 4, with 12 bases in between. CDR3 length equals 13 residues. CDR3 protein: CASSLKQVTEAFF. CDR3 coding DNA: TGTGCCAGCAGCCTTAAGCAGGTCACTGAAGCTTTCTTT.

This clonotype has more than one count but fewer than ten. This chain joins TRBV5-1 and TRBJ2-7; possible D gene TRBD2, 6 bases. Trimming pared 5 bases from V and 4 bases from J, leaving 10 bases between. The CDR3 extends over 12 amino acids. Germline V gene lookup returns CDR1 SGHRS and CDR2 YFSETQ. CDR3 bases: TGCGCCAGCAGGGGGACTTTTTACGAGCAGTACTTC. This codes for CASRGTFYEQYF.

This chain uses TRBV18 with TRBJ2-7; D may be TRBD1 (5 bases). Trimming took off 1 base at V and 3 bases at J, with 7 bases between the two ends. Germline V CDR1 and CDR2: KGHSH, LQKENI. This CDR3 is 13 amino acids long. CDR3 bases: TGTGCCAGCTCACCACGCAGGGACTACGAGCAGTACTTC. Translated, it gives CASSPRRDYEQYF.

This sequence joins TRBV19 and TRBJ2-3; D gene unclear. Trimming cost V 1 base and J 2 bases, with 7 bases left between them. Germline CDR1 is LNHDA and CDR2 is SQIVND (reference sequence). There are 14 residues in the CDR3. The CDR3 DNA sequence: TGTGCCAGTAGTATAGGCACCTACACAGATACGCAGTATTTT. It is translated as CASSIGTYTDTQYF. The full variable domain, completed using reference TRBV19 and TRBJ2-3, is DGGITQSPKYLFRKEGQNVTLSCEQNLNHDAMYWYRQDPGQGLRLIYYSQIVNDFQKGDIAEGYSVSREKKESFPLTVTSAQKNPTAFYLCASSIGTYTDTQYFGPGTRLTVL.

The chain is built from TRBV6-1 and TRBJ2-1; TRBD2 agrees at 12 bases. Germline V gives CDR1 MNHNS, CDR2 SASEGT. The V and J ends lost 6 bases and 9 bases, in that order; junction bases with no gene match: 9. The CDR3 has 15 residues. The CDR3 DNA is TGTGCCAGCAGGAGACTAGCGGGAGAATTCAGTGAGCAGTTCTTC. It specifies CASRRLAGEFSEQFF.

This clonotype was detected only a few times. The rearrangement links TRBV18 to TRBJ1-3; D is undetermined. Trimming took off 3 bases at V and 4 bases at J, with 13 bases between the two ends. The CDR3 spans 15 residues. Germline CDR1 reads KGHSH; CDR2 reads LQKENI. The DNA for the CDR3 is TGTGCCAGCTCACCCGTCCAAGCGGCCGGAAACACCATATATTTT. As protein: CASSPVQAAGNTIYF.

The genes are TRBV7-9 and TRBJ2-7, with 9 bases fitting TRBD1. In germline, CDR1 is SEHNR, CDR2 FQNEAQ (reference sequence). V shed 5 bases and J 5 bases; nucleotides not matched to a gene: 7. This CDR3 spans 14 amino acids. In DNA, the CDR3 is TGTGCCAGCAGCCCGGGACAGGGTAACCACGAGCAGTACTTC. Encoded protein: CASSPGQGNHEQYF.

The chain is built from TRBV12-3 or TRBV12-4 and TRBJ2-7, with TRBD1 matching 9 bases. V gave up 5 bases and J gave up 6 bases; unmatched junction bases: 20. The CDR3 totals 18 residues. As DNA, the CDR3 is TGTGCCAGCAGTAAAAGTTCGTGGCGTCGGGACAGGGTGGCCGAGCAGTACTTC. Translating gives CASSKSSWRRDRVAEQYF.

This clonotype was seen a handful of times. The gene calls are TRBV7-9 and TRBJ2-1; unclear D gene. The V gene's germline CDR1 is SEHNR and CDR2 FQNEAQ (reference sequence). This CDR3 region has 15 residues. V lost 1 base, J lost 0 bases, and 7 bases lay in between. CDR3 region: CASSLGTDSYNEQFF. The CDR3 DNA reads TGTGCCAGCAGCTTAGGAACAGACTCCTACAATGAGCAGTTCTTC.

The sample holds a few counts of this clonotype. The CDR3 region is CASTIGLAGDDEQFF. As DNA, the CDR3 is TGTGCCAGCACCATCGGACTAGCGGGAGACGATGAGCAGTTCTTC. V gene TRBV28 combines with J gene TRBJ2-1; 13 nucleotides agree with TRBD2. Trimming took 7 bases from V and 8 from J; bases not matched to a gene: 8. The CDR3 sequence is 15 residues long. CDR1 is MDHEN and CDR2 is SYDVKM in the germline V gene.

This clonotype occurred a few times. V gene TRBV20-1 combines with J gene TRBJ2-5, with a possible D match to TRBD2 (5 bases). V shed 2 bases and J shed 2 bases, with 15 bases lying between them. This CDR3 contains 15 residues. CDR1 is DFQATT and CDR2 is SNEGSKA in the germline V gene (reference sequence). Here the CDR3 reads CSARSSRGWQETQYF. CDR3 nucleotides: TGCAGTGCTAGATCAAGCAGAGGGTGGCAAGAGACCCAGTACTTC.

The chain joins TRBV7-9 to TRBJ2-1; no firm D call. Germline values: CDR1 SEHNR, CDR2 FQNEAQ (reference sequence). The germline V and J ends were trimmed by 3 bases and 8 bases, with 17 bases remaining between them. The CDR3 length is 15 residues. CDR3 amino acids: CASSFRVEPYHEQFF. The CDR3 region has the DNA TGTGCCAGCAGCTTCCGGGTTGAGCCGTATCATGAGCAGTTCTTC.

This chain links TRBV2 with TRBJ2-5; 9 bases map to TRBD1. Germline V gene lookup returns CDR1 SNHLY and CDR2 FYNNEI. The CDR3 has 19 amino acids. The V segment lost 1 base and the J segment 3 bases; nucleotides outside the gene matches: 15. The CDR3 loop reads CASSEGPGTGIGAKETQYF. In nucleotides, the CDR3 is TGTGCCAGCAGTGAAGGACCCGGGACAGGGATCGGGGCAAAAGAGACCCAGTACTTC.

This clonotype occurred a few times. DNA for the CDR3: TGTGCCAGCAGTACCCCCCGGGGCGCTGGGGCCAACGTCCTGACTTTC. Translating it yields CASSTPRGAGANVLTF. The chain links TRBV6-2 or TRBV6-3 to TRBJ2-6, with D perhaps matching TRBD1 or TRBD2 (5 bases each). In germline, CDR1 is MNHEY, CDR2 SVGEGT. Trimming took off 5 bases at V and 2 bases at J, with 13 bases between the two ends. The CDR3 is 16 amino acids.

This clonotype was detected a few times. The chain's CDR3 is CSAFGEGQGFTDTQYF. The DNA of the CDR3 is TGCAGTGCTTTCGGGGAGGGACAGGGATTCACAGATACGCAGTATTTT. The chain combines TRBV20-1 with TRBJ2-3, with 9 bases that match TRBD1. This CDR3 region has 16 residues. Germline assignment: CDR1 DFQATT and CDR2 SNEGSKA (reference sequence). The junction had 11 bases not matched to a gene; V was cut back by 5 bases and J by 2 bases.

This chain links TRBV20-1 with TRBJ2-3; unclear D gene. Trimming removed 0 bases at V and 0 bases at J, with 19 bases between. This CDR3 spans 18 amino acids. The V gene's germline CDR1 is DFQATT and CDR2 SNEGSKA (reference sequence). The CDR3 DNA reads as TGCAGTGCTAGAGATCTCGGCAGAGCGCTGATTAGCACAGATACGCAGTATTTT. It specifies CSARDLGRALISTDTQYF.

The J gene is TRBJ2-1, the V gene TRBV10-3; 9 bases align to TRBD1. With 8 bases clipped from V and 7 bases from J, the junction kept 6 bases outside the gene matches. Germline CDR1 ENHRY, CDR2 SYGVKD. The CDR3 has 13 residues. CDR3: CAIRTGAVNEQFF. CDR3 sequence (DNA): TGTGCCATCCGGACAGGGGCTGTGAATGAGCAGTTCTTC.

This clonotype appeared a few times. The chain carries TRBV5-1 and TRBJ2-3; TRBD1 matches at 10 bases. Germline CDR1 is SGHRS and CDR2 is YFSETQ. V was clipped by 4 bases and J by 3 bases; unmatched bases: 8. There are 16 residues in the CDR3. CDR3 sequence reads: CASSKQGTGETDTQYF. The CDR3 DNA sequence: TGCGCCAGCAGCAAGCAGGGGACAGGGGAGACAGATACGCAGTATTTT.

J is TRBJ1-3 and V is TRBV6-1; D not resolved. Trimming pared 2 bases from V and 2 bases from J, leaving 13 bases between. Germline V gene lookup returns CDR1 MNHNS and CDR2 SASEGT. This CDR3 has 16 amino acids. CDR3 amino acids: CASSEWEGPTGNTIYF. The CDR3 DNA follows: TGTGCCAGCAGTGAATGGGAAGGGCCCACTGGAAACACCATATATTTT.

V and J are TRBV12-3 or TRBV12-4 and TRBJ2-1, with 9 bases identical to TRBD2. J was trimmed by 1 base and V by 6 bases; bases with no gene match: 7. CDR3 length: 16 amino acids. The CDR3 protein is CASRVSGSRSYNEQFF. CDR3 nucleotide sequence: TGTGCCAGCAGAGTTAGCGGGAGCCGGTCCTACAATGAGCAGTTCTTC.

The chain carries TRBV4-1 and TRBJ1-5; perhaps TRBD1 as D (5 bases). Germline CDR1 and CDR2: MGHRA and YSYEKL. Deletions cut 0 bases from V and 6 bases from J, with 15 bases between. The CDR3 is 16 residues long. The CDR3 DNA is TGCGCCAGCAGCCAAGATGCAGGGAGGCCGAGTCAGCCCCAGCATTTT. The encoded protein is CASSQDAGRPSQPQHF.

This clonotype occurred a few times. The V call is TRBV4-1, the J call TRBJ2-1; TRBD1 matches at 7 bases. V lost 4 bases and J lost 9; bases outside the gene matches: 21. The CDR3 has 18 residues. Germline lookup yields CDR1 MGHRA and CDR2 YSYEKL. Here the CDR3 reads CASSRPRVGQRGFIEQFF. CDR3 nucleotide sequence: TGCGCCAGCAGCCGGCCCAGGGTGGGACAGAGGGGTTTTATTGAGCAGTTCTTC.

This clonotype was recorded a few times. The chain joins TRBV7-2 to TRBJ2-1, with D perhaps TRBD1 (7 bases). Germline assignment: CDR1 SGHTA and CDR2 FQGNSA. The CDR3 sequence is 13 residues long. V was trimmed by 8 bases and J by 8 bases, leaving 16 bases between them. This CDR3 is CASSDRPGDEQFF. CDR3 nucleotides: TGTGCCAGCTCGGACAGGCCGGGGGATGAGCAGTTCTTC.

The table lists this clonotype with a few counts. The chain links TRBV6-5 to TRBJ2-1, with D possibly TRBD2 on 6 matching bases. Trimming pared 2 bases from V and 5 bases from J, leaving 19 bases between. The germline V gene has CDR1 MNHEY and CDR2 SVGAGI. The CDR3 covers 17 residues. CDR3 region: CASSYESLLLANNEQFF. The CDR3, as DNA: TGTGCCAGCAGTTACGAGTCTTTGCTTCTAGCGAACAATGAGCAGTTCTTC.

V is TRBV5-6 and J is TRBJ1-2, with 9 bases identical to TRBD1. Germline values: CDR1 SGHDT, CDR2 YYEEEE. V lost 0 bases to trimming and J lost 4 bases; unmatched junction nucleotides: 1. The CDR3 is 14 amino acids. CDR3 bases: TGTGCCAGCAGCTTGGCACAGGGGGCCTATGGCTACACCTTC. It specifies CASSLAQGAYGYTF.

The genes are TRBV20-1 and TRBJ1-5; the D gene is possibly TRBD1 (5 bases). The germline V and J ends were trimmed by 3 bases and 1 base, with 10 bases remaining between them. This CDR3 spans 14 amino acids. Germline CDR1 and CDR2: DFQATT and SNEGSKA (reference sequence). The CDR3 here is CSASAGGSNQPQHF. In nucleotides, the CDR3 is TGCAGTGCTAGTGCCGGGGGAAGCAATCAGCCCCAGCATTTT.